The 5 T cell receptor beta chains presented below share a single source sample, sequenced in a study of blood T cell repertoires in COVID-19 (dated by TCRdb to about 2020). Libraries came from the immunoSEQ multiplex PCR assay. In its TCRdb copy, this immuneACCESS table keeps in-frame sequences only and misses some clones. Where compared with another copy, unresolved V genes explain less than half of these, and the others have no known cause. The sample includes 250,000 to 300,000 clones, with around 84% observed a single time. Together, the top ten hold around 4% of the sample. The sample consisted of peripheral blood. The receptors come from a man aged 60 to 69 with acute or convalescent COVID-19.

This clone came up once. The rearrangement joins TRBV5-5 to TRBJ2-7, with D possibly being TRBD1 (5 bases). The germline V and J ends were trimmed by 8 bases and 0 bases, with 15 bases remaining between them. Germline CDR1 SGHKS, CDR2 YYEKEE (reference sequence). The CDR3 has 14 amino acids. Written as DNA, the CDR3 is TGTGCCAGTAACAGGCGACCGGACTCCTACGAGCAGTACTTC. It yields the protein CASNRRPDSYEQYF.

V is TRBV5-1 and J is TRBJ2-1; D not certain. CDR1 and CDR2 from the germline V gene are SGHRS and YFSETQ. V lost 1 base and J 0 bases, leaving 14 bases between the germline ends. This CDR3 contains 17 residues. The CDR3 protein is CASSLYPDSSSYNEQFF. The CDR3 nucleotides read TGCGCCAGCAGCTTGTATCCCGACTCTAGCTCCTACAATGAGCAGTTCTTC.

The V and J genes are TRBV6-5 and TRBJ2-3, with a tentative D call TRBD2 (6 bases). Germline CDR1 MNHEY, CDR2 SVGAGI. Deletions cut 7 bases from V and 6 bases from J, with 17 bases between. The CDR3 is 14 amino acids. The CDR3 loop is CASTRDSEGDTQYF. CDR3 nucleotide sequence: TGTGCCAGCACCCGGGACTCAGAGGGGGATACGCAGTATTTT.

The chain carries TRBV2 and TRBJ2-1; D ambiguous. The CDR3 consists of 13 residues. V was pared by 7 bases and J by 3 bases, with 10 bases between. Per germline, CDR1 SNHLY and CDR2 FYNNEI. As DNA, the CDR3 is TGTGCCAGCATTCGAGGCAACTACAATGAGCAGTTCTTC. This sequence encodes CASIRGNYNEQFF.

In its sample, this clone was seen a few times. The V and J genes are TRBV18 and TRBJ1-1, with D maybe TRBD1 (5 bases). V shed 3 bases and J shed 7 bases, with 12 bases lying between them. This CDR3 spans 13 amino acids. Looked up from germline, CDR1 is KGHSH and CDR2 is LQKENI. The CDR3 DNA sequence: TGTGCCAGCTCACCTGGGGCCGACCTTGAAGCTTTCTTT. The encoded protein is CASSPGADLEAFF.